This TCR beta chain was recovered during a study of T cell repertoires in cytomegalovirus infection. In the study overall: Based on public TCR beta signatures, there were indications of CMV infection and of a matching HLA type.

The V gene's germline CDR1 is LGHNA and CDR2 YSLEER. The trim removed 4 bases at V and 3 bases at J, leaving 4 bases unmatched. The CDR3 spans 14 residues. Details on this clonotype: The antigen remains unidentified.

TCRdb called the reads again in MiXCR, with one record for every CDR3 protein. The data contain 680,000 or so distinct CDR3 sequences, around a third of them seen just once; the ten biggest clones take up roughly 18%. The chain employs TRBV4-3 and TRBJ2-7; 9 bases map to TRBD1. The sequenced sample was cultured PBMCs, obtained from culture after CMV antigen stimulation. This receptor was identified in a human donor in good health (CMV status not recorded). Some clones in this sample may be carry-over from other donors' samples. CDR3 nucleotide sequence: TGCGCCAGCAGCCGGAACAGGGGGCACTACGAGCAGTACTTC. Translated: CASSRNRGHYEQYF.